Listed here are 25 T cell receptor beta chains from one sample, sequenced in a study of PD-1 blockade in classical Hodgkin lymphoma. Time point described: cycle 4 day 1 (C4D1), after more than five weeks of nivolumab. Every patient experienced relapse after autologous stem cell transplantation, and brentuximab vedotin exposure varied. TCRdb keeps only in-frame clones here, not all; method: immunoSEQ multiplex PCR. The table records approximately 96,000 clones, approximately 94% of them present only once. Specimen: peripheral blood mononuclear cells (PBMCs), collected before the fourth cycle of nivolumab. These receptors came from a human donor with classical Hodgkin lymphoma.

The J gene is TRBJ2-2, the V gene TRBV28; unclear D gene. CDR3 length equals 14 residues. The germline CDR1 and CDR2 sequences are MDHEN and SYDVKM. V lost 3 bases, J lost 2 bases, and 7 bases lay in between. CDR3 nucleotides: TGTGCCAGCAGTTTTGAGGTTAACACCGGGGAGCTGTTTTTT. Its protein is CASSFEVNTGELFF.

The chain combines TRBV18 with TRBJ2-3; 10 bases fit TRBD2. CDR3 length equals 17 residues. Unmatched junction bases numbered 7, after V lost 2 bases and J lost 2 bases. Germline values: CDR1 KGHSH, CDR2 LQKENI. This chain's CDR3 is CASSPLPSGRYTDTQYF. CDR3 coding DNA: TGTGCCAGCTCACCATTGCCTAGCGGGAGATACACAGATACGCAGTATTTT. Full variable domain (outside the CDR3, taken from reference TRBV18 and TRBJ2-3): NAGVMQNPRHLVRRRGQEARLRCSPMKGHSHVYWYRQLPEEGLKFMVYLQKENIIDESGMPKERFSAEFPKEGPSILRIQQVVRGDSAAYFCASSPLPSGRYTDTQYFGPGTRLTVL.

This clone showed up just once. The chain recombines TRBV4-1 with TRBJ2-2; D is uncertain. Deletions cut 3 bases from V and 7 bases from J, with 12 bases between. CDR1 and CDR2 from the germline V gene are MGHRA and YSYEKL. CDR3 length: 14 amino acids. This CDR3 is CASSHKPPGGELFF. CDR3 sequence (DNA): TGCGCCAGCAGCCATAAGCCCCCCGGCGGGGAGCTGTTTTTT.

The chain has TRBV27 and TRBJ1-2, with no clear D. Germline V gene sequence: CDR1 MNHEY, CDR2 SMNVEV (reference sequence). The CDR3 loop spans 13 amino acids. Trimming removed 6 bases from V and 1 base from J, with 9 bases in between. The CDR3 bases are TGTGCCAGCAGGTCTTATAATAACTATGGCTACACCTTC. It yields the protein CASRSYNNYGYTF.

Only one count was recorded for this clone. This rearrangement joins TRBV19 to TRBJ2-7; D gene uncertain. The V end lost 4 bases, the J end lost 7 bases, and 14 bases lay between the germline ends. Per the germline V gene, CDR1 is LNHDA and CDR2 is SQIVND (reference sequence). The CDR3 length is 13 residues. Here the CDR3 DNA reads TGTGCCAGTAGTAGCGGCCTCGAGAGGGAGCAGTACTTC. Translating gives CASSSGLEREQYF.

Points on this clone: The identical CDR3 is also encoded by other nucleotide sequences in the sample. The chain uses TRBV5-6 and TRBJ2-7; D may be TRBD1 or TRBD2 (5 bases each). CDR3 length: 14 amino acids. V lost 0 bases and J lost 1, with 8 bases in between. Germline CDR1 SGHDT, CDR2 YYEEEE. CDR3 DNA: TGTGCCAGCAGCTTGGCTGGGGGTTCCTACGAGCAGTACTTC. This translates into CASSLAGGSYEQYF.

This rearrangement joins TRBV30 to TRBJ1-3; D is ambiguous. Trimming took 0 bases from V and 0 from J, leaving 6 bases between them. The CDR3 covers 14 residues. CDR1 and CDR2 from the germline V gene are GTSNPN and SVGIG (reference sequence). This chain's CDR3 is CAWSVSHSGNTIYF. In DNA, the CDR3 is TGTGCCTGGAGTGTAAGCCACTCTGGAAACACCATATATTTT.

This sequence joins TRBV29-1 and TRBJ1-1; 7 bases agree with TRBD1. This CDR3 has 14 residues. Germline CDR1 is SQVTM and CDR2 is ANQGSEA. J was trimmed by 5 bases and V by 3 bases; bases with no gene match: 9. Here the CDR3 DNA reads TGCAGCGTTGACGGGGTACAGGGGCAAACTGAAGCTTTCTTT. It specifies CSVDGVQGQTEAFF. The full variable domain, its missing parts supplied by reference TRBV29-1 and TRBJ1-1, is SAVISQKPSRDICQRGTSLTIQCQVDSQVTMMFWYRQQPGQSLTLIATANQGSEATYESGFVIDKFPISRPNLTFSTLTVSNMSPEDSSIYLCSVDGVQGQTEAFFGQGTRLTVV.

In its sample, this clone was seen a few times. The chain has TRBV29-1 and TRBJ2-1; D tentatively reads TRBD1 or TRBD2 (5 bases each). Germline values: CDR1 SQVTM, CDR2 ANQGSEA. Between the trimmed V and J ends, which lost 7 bases and 4 bases, there was a span of 17 bases. This CDR3 has 14 residues. The CDR3 bases are TGCAGCGCAAAGGCAGGTGGGGGATACAATGAGCAGTTCTTC. This codes for CSAKAGGGYNEQFF.

CDR3 in DNA: TGTGCCAGCAGCGTAGACCCGTTCTCTGGAAACACCATATATTTT. Its protein product is CASSVDPFSGNTIYF. The chain combines TRBV5-4 with TRBJ1-3, with D unclear. The CDR3 consists of 15 residues. From germline, CDR1 is SGHNT and CDR2 YYREEE (reference sequence). The V gene lost 4 bases and the J gene lost 0 bases, with 11 bases spanning the gap.

The chain employs TRBV6-6 and TRBJ2-1, with TRBD2 matching over 7 bases. CDR1 is MNHNY and CDR2 is SVGAGI in the germline V gene (reference sequence). The CDR3 totals 14 residues. V was pared by 2 bases and J by 7 bases, with 5 bases of the junction left unmatched. CDR3 DNA sequence: TGTGCCAGCAGTTACGGGACTACTTCAAATGAGCAGTTCTTC. It specifies CASSYGTTSNEQFF.

The chain is built from TRBV19 and TRBJ1-4, with D possibly being TRBD1 (5 bases). The V gene's germline CDR1 is LNHDA and CDR2 SQIVND (reference sequence). V shed 3 bases and J shed 7 bases, with 15 bases lying between them. The CDR3 is 15 amino acids. The CDR3, as DNA: TGTGCCAGTAGTATCGGGGCGGACCCAGGTGAAAAACTGTTTTTT. Amino acids: CASSIGADPGEKLFF.

The V gene is TRBV5-1, the J gene TRBJ2-1, with TRBD1 matching over 7 bases. From germline, CDR1 is SGHRS and CDR2 YFSETQ. The CDR3 length is 17 residues. After removal of 4 bases from V and 0 bases from J, the junction contained 10 bases not matched to a gene. The CDR3 is CASSRDGQAASYNEQFF. The CDR3 coding sequence is TGCGCCAGCAGCCGTGATGGACAGGCGGCCTCCTACAATGAGCAGTTCTTC. The variable domain in full, with the rest retrieved from reference TRBV5-1 and TRBJ2-1, is KAGVTQTPRYLIKTRGQQVTLSCSPISGHRSVSWYQQTPGQGLQFLFEYFSETQRNKGNFPGRFSGRQFSNSRSEMNVSTLELGDSALYLCASSRDGQAASYNEQFFGPGTRLTVL.

This clone was seen only once. The V call is TRBV30, the J call TRBJ2-1, with D unresolved. V lost 3 bases to trimming and J lost 9 bases, with 9 bases between them. This CDR3 region has 11 residues. Per the germline V gene, CDR1 is GTSNPN and CDR2 is SVGIG (reference sequence). The CDR3: CAWSPALEQFF. The CDR3 nucleotides are TGTGCCTGGAGCCCCGCCCTTGAGCAGTTCTTC.

J is TRBJ1-4 and V is TRBV4-1; TRBD1 agrees at 9 bases. Looked up from germline, CDR1 is MGHRA and CDR2 is YSYEKL. There are 12 residues in the CDR3. After removal of 8 bases from V and 7 bases from J, the junction contained 2 bases not matched to a gene. For the CDR3, the DNA is TGCGCCAGCGCGGGACAGGGTGAAAAACTGTTTTTT. It codes for CASAGQGEKLFF.

The chain employs TRBV10-3 and TRBJ2-7; the D is unclear. V lost 3 bases and J lost 0, with 9 bases in between. Looked up from germline, CDR1 is ENHRY and CDR2 is SYGVKD. This CDR3 has 14 residues. The CDR3 reads CAISDQESSYEQYF. The CDR3 DNA follows: TGTGCCATCAGTGACCAGGAGAGCTCCTACGAGCAGTACTTC.

The V gene is TRBV6-1, the J gene TRBJ2-3, with a tentative D call TRBD1 (6 bases). In germline, CDR1 is MNHNS, CDR2 SASEGT. The CDR3 extends over 14 amino acids. Deletions cut 6 bases from V and 0 bases from J, with 10 bases between. CDR3 sequence (DNA): TGTGCCAGCAGAACAGGGCCTAGCACAGATACGCAGTATTTT. Translation gives CASRTGPSTDTQYF.

In this sample, this clone turned up a few times. The chain combines TRBV7-9 with TRBJ2-1, with D hard to call. Germline V CDR1 and CDR2: SEHNR, FQNEAQ (reference sequence). V shed 7 bases and J shed 8 bases, with 18 bases lying between them. The CDR3 loop spans 14 amino acids. In DNA form, the CDR3 reads TGTGCCAGCACCCCTCCGCCACGGCCCGATGAGCAGTTCTTC. Translating it yields CASTPPPRPDEQFF.

V gene TRBV6-5 combines with J gene TRBJ2-2, with a weak D call TRBD1 (5 bases). With 1 base removed from V and 2 bases from J, the gap between germline ends came to 11 bases. The CDR3 consists of 16 residues. The V gene's germline CDR1 is MNHEY and CDR2 SVGAGI. CDR3 coding DNA: TGTGCCAGCAGTTACTTCGCAGGGCAAAACACCGGGGAGCTGTTTTTT. Translation: CASSYFAGQNTGELFF.

The chain combines TRBV9 with TRBJ2-1, with D hard to call. CDR1 SGDLS and CDR2 YYNGEE come from the germline V gene. The CDR3 runs 16 residues. The V gene lost 4 bases and the J gene lost 0 bases, with 14 bases spanning the gap. The CDR3 nucleotides are TGTGCCAGCAGCACGAAAAGATTAAGCTCCTACAATGAGCAGTTCTTC. As protein: CASSTKRLSSYNEQFF.

The chain joins TRBV18 to TRBJ2-7; weak D call: TRBD2 (6 bases). Germline V gene lookup returns CDR1 KGHSH and CDR2 LQKENI. The length of the CDR3 is 15 residues. V was cut by 2 bases and J by 0 bases, with 11 bases left in between. The CDR3 protein is CASSPAGTDSYEQYF. CDR3 DNA sequence: TGTGCCAGCTCACCAGCGGGGACTGACTCCTACGAGCAGTACTTC.

The chain has TRBV2 and TRBJ2-2; TRBD1 matches at 8 bases. Germline CDR1 reads SNHLY; CDR2 reads FYNNEI. The CDR3 consists of 15 residues. With 6 bases clipped from V and 6 bases from J, the junction kept 9 bases outside the gene matches. The CDR3 coding sequence is TGTGCCAGCAGCCAAGACAGGGGTAGGGCCGGGGAGCTGTTTTTT. This gives the protein CASSQDRGRAGELFF.

The chain is built from TRBV7-2 and TRBJ2-5; D is ambiguous. Gene TRBJ2-7 matches the end of the DNA better, so the J call may be wrong. The CDR3 is 12 residues long. The germline V gene encodes CDR1 SGHTA and CDR2 FQGNSA. The CDR3 sequence: CASSSYSYEQYF. The CDR3, as DNA: TGTGCCAGCAGCTCCTACAGTTACGAGCAGTACTTC.

The J gene is TRBJ2-1, the V gene TRBV11-1; 7 bases agree with TRBD2. V dropped 2 bases and J dropped 6; count of bases not matched to a gene: 7. The CDR3 runs 15 residues. Germline V gives CDR1 SGHAT, CDR2 FQDESV (reference sequence). The CDR3 loop reads CASSLSLAVTNEQFF. The CDR3 region has the DNA TGTGCCAGCAGCTTATCTCTAGCGGTGACCAATGAGCAGTTCTTC.

Only one count was recorded for this clone. This chain joins TRBV6-1 and TRBJ1-5; a possible D gene is TRBD1 (6 bases). V dropped 3 bases and J dropped 4 bases, with 13 bases sitting between them. CDR3 size: 15 residues. Germline values: CDR1 MNHNS, CDR2 SASEGT. The CDR3 spells CASSDGRGGNQPQHF. CDR3 sequence (DNA): TGTGCCAGCAGTGACGGCAGGGGAGGGAATCAGCCCCAGCATTTT.